The sequence of this T cell receptor beta chain was determined in a study of blood T cell repertoires in COVID-19. The CDR3 totals 12 residues. The germline V and J ends were trimmed by 6 bases and 8 bases, with 13 bases remaining between them. Assay used: immunoSEQ multiplex PCR; TCRdb lists only in-frame clones, some missing. The top ten hold approximately 12% of the sample, which has 60,000 or so clones, around four fifths seen once. V and J are TRBV12-3 or TRBV12-4 and TRBJ1-2; a possible D gene is TRBD1 (5 bases). Input material: peripheral blood. This receptor was identified in an elderly woman with acute or convalescent COVID-19. The CDR3: CASRGGVGGYTF. Here the CDR3 DNA reads TGTGCCAGCAGGGGGGGGGTCGGCGGCTACACCTTC.